The T cell receptor beta chain under discussion was sequenced for a study of OX40 agonist ivuxolimab in advanced cancers. The length of the CDR3 is 11 residues. Germline V lookup: CDR1 MNHEY, CDR2 SMNVEV (reference sequence). Only in-frame clones appear in the TCRdb table, and some are missing; sequencing was by immunoSEQ multiplex PCR. The table has fewer than 100,000 clones, more than 85% seen once; the top ten hold roughly 6.5%. Points on this clone: One end of the junction is discordant with germline, which a read error may explain.

This material consisted of CD4+ or CD8+ T cells sorted from blood, taken in a trial of the OX40 agonist ivuxolimab. J is TRBJ1-1 and V is TRBV27; D unclear. This sequence was found in an adult with an advanced solid tumor such as melanoma, head and neck, liver or kidney cancer. CDR3 region: CASRLGNQAFF. In DNA, the CDR3 is TGTGCCAGCCGTTTAGGGAACCAAGCTTTCTTT.